These 15 T cell receptor beta chains share one sample of origin, sequenced in a study of cytomegalovirus exposure and HLA in healthy donors. The PCR contained 60 Vbeta and 13 Jbeta primers. The data were produced by immunoSEQ multiplex PCR, yet TCRdb's version contains in-frame clones alone and is incomplete. Here the sample spans approximately 150,000 clones, around four fifths being singletons. The sample consisted of PBMCs. Source of these receptors: a man aged 45-60 years in good health and CMV-seropositive.

V is TRBV7-9 and J is TRBJ2-1; D call uncertain. V lost 0 bases and J lost 8, with 5 bases in between. This CDR3 is 12 amino acids long. The germline V gene has CDR1 SEHNR and CDR2 FQNEAQ (reference sequence). CDR3 in amino acids: CASSLAVDEQFF. CDR3 coding DNA: TGTGCCAGCAGCTTAGCGGTAGATGAGCAGTTCTTC.

This clone appeared once. The chain joins TRBV18 to TRBJ2-5, with 13 bases identical to TRBD2. Germline-derived CDR1 and CDR2 are KGHSH and LQKENI. V gave up 3 bases and J gave up 3 bases; unmatched junction bases: 16. This CDR3 region has 20 residues. CDR3 sequence: CASSPPRGLAGEALKETQYF. For the CDR3, the DNA is TGTGCCAGCTCACCCCCTCGTGGACTAGCGGGAGAAGCCTTAAAAGAGACCCAGTACTTC.

The V and J genes are TRBV6-5 and TRBJ2-7, with D possibly matching TRBD1 (5 bases). V was shortened by 5 bases and J by 3 bases, with 14 bases between the two germline ends. The CDR3 covers 14 residues. Germline V gene sequence: CDR1 MNHEY, CDR2 SVGAGI. The CDR3 DNA sequence: TGTGCCAGCAGTCCACACGACAGCAACTACGAGCAGTACTTC. Translation: CASSPHDSNYEQYF.

The chain is built from TRBV27 and TRBJ1-5, with D perhaps TRBD1 (6 bases). The CDR3 is made up of 18 amino acids. The ends were cut back, 5 bases at V and 0 bases at J, with 20 bases in the middle. Germline CDR1 is MNHEY and CDR2 is SMNVEV (reference sequence). The CDR3 DNA sequence: TGTGCCAGCAGTCCGACTGGACAGATCCGTTATAGCAATCAGCCCCAGCATTTT. This translates into CASSPTGQIRYSNQPQHF.

The J gene is TRBJ1-2, the V gene TRBV27; D uncertain. Germline CDR1 is MNHEY and CDR2 is SMNVEV (reference sequence). Trimming took off 3 bases at V and 4 bases at J, with 12 bases between the two ends. The CDR3 totals 14 residues. Here the CDR3 reads CASSFNQETYGYTF. CDR3 nucleotide sequence: TGTGCCAGCAGTTTCAACCAGGAAACCTATGGCTACACCTTC.

This chain uses TRBV5-1 with TRBJ1-4, with D maybe TRBD1 (5 bases). The ends were cut back, 2 bases at V and 4 bases at J, with 9 bases in the middle. The V gene's germline CDR1 is SGHRS and CDR2 YFSETQ. This CDR3 has 14 residues. The CDR3 DNA reads TGCGCCAGCAGCTTCTGGGGGGGTAATGAAAAACTGTTTTTT. Translating it yields CASSFWGGNEKLFF.

The chain links TRBV6-6 to TRBJ1-1; D is ambiguous. CDR3 size: 14 residues. V was cut by 7 bases and J by 0 bases, with 12 bases left in between. Germline-derived CDR1 and CDR2 are MNHNY and SVGAGI (reference sequence). CDR3 DNA sequence: TGTGCCAGCACCCCGACACTTATGAACACTGAAGCTTTCTTT. Its protein product is CASTPTLMNTEAFF.

The DNA of the CDR3 is TGCAGCGTTGGATCTGACAGTTACGAGCAGTACTTC. It codes for CSVGSDSYEQYF. The chain is built from TRBV29-1 and TRBJ2-7; tentative D call: TRBD1 (5 bases). V was cut by 4 bases and J by 4 bases, with 11 bases left in between. The CDR3 has 12 residues. Germline V gene lookup returns CDR1 SQVTM and CDR2 ANQGSEA.

This chain links TRBV7-2 with TRBJ2-7, with a weak D call TRBD1 (5 bases). In germline, CDR1 is SGHTA, CDR2 FQGNSA. The CDR3 length is 14 residues. V was cut by 2 bases and J by 2 bases, with 10 bases left in between. CDR3 amino acids: CASSLIGATYEQYF. The CDR3 DNA is TGTGCCAGCAGCTTAATAGGGGCCACCTACGAGCAGTACTTC.

The CDR3 nucleotides read TGTGCCAGCTCACGAGACGGGACAGAAAGTATCGGTGAAGCTTTCTTT. Amino acid sequence: CASSRDGTESIGEAFF. The chain employs TRBV18 and TRBJ1-1; 7 bases line up with TRBD1. The J segment lost 7 bases and the V segment lost 4 bases, leaving 15 bases of the junction unmatched. The V gene's germline CDR1 is KGHSH and CDR2 LQKENI. The CDR3 length is 16 residues.

The rearrangement joins TRBV5-1 to TRBJ2-2, with 7 bases that match TRBD1. Germline lookup yields CDR1 SGHRS and CDR2 YFSETQ. Germline trimming cut 3 bases from V and 4 bases from J; bases unmatched to any gene: 9. This CDR3 comprises 16 residues. The CDR3 region is CASSYTGTVGTGELFF. CDR3 in DNA: TGCGCCAGCAGCTACACCGGGACAGTGGGCACCGGGGAGCTGTTTTTT.

This clone came up a few times. V usage is TRBV6-1 and J usage is TRBJ1-3, with D hard to call. Per the germline V gene, CDR1 is MNHNS and CDR2 is SASEGT. The CDR3 runs 11 residues. V lost 3 bases, J lost 8 bases, and 5 bases lay in between. The CDR3, as DNA: TGTGCCAGCAGTGATAAATACACCATATATTTT. This sequence encodes CASSDKYTIYF.

The V and J genes are TRBV6-5 and TRBJ2-5, with D possibly TRBD1 on 5 matching bases. The CDR3 totals 13 residues. V was clipped by 4 bases and J by 4 bases, with 10 bases between them. Per the germline V gene, CDR1 is MNHEY and CDR2 is SVGAGI. CDR3 region: CASSWVQGETQYF. DNA for the CDR3: TGTGCCAGCAGTTGGGTGCAGGGAGAGACCCAGTACTTC.

The chain has TRBV4-3 and TRBJ1-2; D may be TRBD1 (6 bases). The V end was cut by 4 bases, the J end by 3 bases, with 9 bases between. The CDR3 runs to 13 residues. Germline V CDR1 and CDR2: LGHNA, YSLEER. CDR3 protein: CASSPRTDYGYTF. DNA of the CDR3: TGCGCCAGCAGCCCTCGGACAGACTATGGCTACACCTTC.

This clone was found a few times. The chain uses TRBV6-1 and TRBJ2-4, with 7 bases aligning to TRBD1. CDR1 is MNHNS and CDR2 is SASEGT in the germline V gene. This CDR3 contains 14 residues. V lost 3 bases, J lost 9 bases, and 8 bases stayed unmatched. The CDR3 reads CASSETGFVAIQYF. The CDR3, as DNA: TGTGCCAGCAGTGAGACAGGGTTTGTCGCCATTCAGTACTTC.